The T cell receptor beta chain described here comes from a study of T cell responses to AZD1222 COVID-19 vaccine. General study results and limits: Scientists sampled the repertoires only once the peak T cell response had passed. Seropositive at baseline were only six AZD1222 recipients. Mostly white British, mostly female donors; authors suggested clonal diversity may be underestimated.

Germline lookup yields CDR1 DFQATT and CDR2 SNEGSKA (reference sequence). There are 14 residues in the CDR3. V dropped 3 bases and J dropped 0 bases, with 9 bases sitting between them. A remark on this clone: Its antigen is unidentified.

Produced via immunoSEQ multiplex PCR; TCRdb's table is partial and in-frame only. The table has tens of thousands of clones, around nine tenths seen once; the top ten hold less than 5.5%. The receptor comes from an adult in good health. The chain has TRBV20-1 and TRBJ2-1; D assignment may be TRBD1 or TRBD2 (5 bases each). Here the sequenced sample was peripheral blood, taken on day 0 of MenACWY control vaccination. The CDR3 nucleotides are TGCAGTGCTAGTCCAGGGAGCTCCTACAATGAGCAGTTCTTC. Encoded protein: CSASPGSSYNEQFF.